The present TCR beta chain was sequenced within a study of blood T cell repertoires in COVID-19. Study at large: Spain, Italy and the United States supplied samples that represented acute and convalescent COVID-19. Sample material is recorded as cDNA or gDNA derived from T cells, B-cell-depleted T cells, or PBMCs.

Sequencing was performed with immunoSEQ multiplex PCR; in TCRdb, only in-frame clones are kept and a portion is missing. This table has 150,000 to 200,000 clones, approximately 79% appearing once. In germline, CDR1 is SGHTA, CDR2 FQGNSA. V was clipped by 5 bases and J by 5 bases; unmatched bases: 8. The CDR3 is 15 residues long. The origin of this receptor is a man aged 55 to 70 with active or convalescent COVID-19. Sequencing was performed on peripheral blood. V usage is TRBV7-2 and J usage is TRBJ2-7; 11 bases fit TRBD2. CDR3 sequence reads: CASSITSGGHHEQYF. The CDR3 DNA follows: TGTGCCAGCAGCATTACTAGCGGGGGCCACCACGAGCAGTACTTC.